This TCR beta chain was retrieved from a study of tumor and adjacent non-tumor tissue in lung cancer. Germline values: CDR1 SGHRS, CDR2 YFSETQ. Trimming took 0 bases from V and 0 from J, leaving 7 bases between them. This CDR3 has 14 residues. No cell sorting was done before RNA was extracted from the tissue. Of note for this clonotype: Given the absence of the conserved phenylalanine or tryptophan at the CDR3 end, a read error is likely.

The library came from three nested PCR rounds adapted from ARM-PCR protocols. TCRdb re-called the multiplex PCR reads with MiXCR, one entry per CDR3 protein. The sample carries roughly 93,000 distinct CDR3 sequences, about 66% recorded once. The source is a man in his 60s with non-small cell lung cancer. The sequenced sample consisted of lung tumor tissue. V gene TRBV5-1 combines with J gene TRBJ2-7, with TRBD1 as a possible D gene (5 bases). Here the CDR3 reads CASSLVDSSYEQYI. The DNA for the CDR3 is TGCGCCAGCAGCTTGGTCGACAGCTCCTACGAGCAGTACATC.